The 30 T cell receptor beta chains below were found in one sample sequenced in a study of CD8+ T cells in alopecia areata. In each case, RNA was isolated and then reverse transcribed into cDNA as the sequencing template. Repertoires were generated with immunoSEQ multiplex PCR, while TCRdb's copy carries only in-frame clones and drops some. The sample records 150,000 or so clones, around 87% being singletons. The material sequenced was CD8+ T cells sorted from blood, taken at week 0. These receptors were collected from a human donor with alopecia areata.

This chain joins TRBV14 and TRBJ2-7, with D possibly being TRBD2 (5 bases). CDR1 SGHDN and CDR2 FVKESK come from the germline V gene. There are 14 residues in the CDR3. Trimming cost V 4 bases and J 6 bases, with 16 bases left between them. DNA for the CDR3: TGTGCCAGCAGCCTTGAAGGGTTTGGAGGCGAGCAGTACTTC. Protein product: CASSLEGFGGEQYF.

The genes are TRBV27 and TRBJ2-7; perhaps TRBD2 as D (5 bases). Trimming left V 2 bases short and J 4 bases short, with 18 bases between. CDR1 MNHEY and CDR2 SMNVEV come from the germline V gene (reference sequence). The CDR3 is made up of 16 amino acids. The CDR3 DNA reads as TGTGCCAGCAGTTTAGGCGGGTCCTACTTTGAATACGAGCAGTACTTC. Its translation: CASSLGGSYFEYEQYF.

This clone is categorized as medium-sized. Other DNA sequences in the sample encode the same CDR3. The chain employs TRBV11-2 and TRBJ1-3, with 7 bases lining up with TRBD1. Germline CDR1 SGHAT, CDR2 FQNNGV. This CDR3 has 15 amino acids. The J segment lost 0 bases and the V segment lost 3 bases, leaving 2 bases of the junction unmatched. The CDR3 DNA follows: TGTGCCAGCAGCTTTCGACAGGGCTCTGGAAACACCATATATTTT. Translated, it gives CASSFRQGSGNTIYF.

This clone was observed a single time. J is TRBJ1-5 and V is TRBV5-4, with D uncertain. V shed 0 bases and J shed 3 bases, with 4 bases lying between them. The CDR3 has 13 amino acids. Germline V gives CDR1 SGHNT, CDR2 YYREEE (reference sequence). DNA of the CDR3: TGTGCCAGCAGCTTGGAGCTCAATCAGCCCCAGCATTTT. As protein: CASSLELNQPQHF.

This CDR3 reads CASSLLAENYEQYF. The CDR3 region has the DNA TGTGCCAGCAGCTTATTAGCCGAAAACTACGAGCAGTACTTC. This chain uses TRBV7-6 with TRBJ2-7, with unresolved D. Germline assignment: CDR1 SGHVS and CDR2 FNYEAQ. V lost 2 bases, J lost 3 bases, and 11 bases lay in between. The CDR3 consists of 14 residues.

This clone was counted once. The CDR3 nucleotides read TGTGCCAGCAGCGGGACAGGACTTGGCTACGAGCAGTACTTC. Residues: CASSGTGLGYEQYF. The V call is TRBV2, the J call TRBJ2-7; 8 nucleotides match TRBD1. The CDR3 covers 14 residues. V lost 6 bases to trimming and J lost 3 bases; unmatched junction nucleotides: 7. From germline, CDR1 is SNHLY and CDR2 FYNNEI.

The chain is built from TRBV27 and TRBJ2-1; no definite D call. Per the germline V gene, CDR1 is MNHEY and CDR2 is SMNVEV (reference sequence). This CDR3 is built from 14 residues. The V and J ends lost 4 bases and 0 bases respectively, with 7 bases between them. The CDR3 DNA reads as TGTGCCAGCAGTTCTCCCGGCTCCTACAATGAGCAGTTCTTC. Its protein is CASSSPGSYNEQFF.

The CDR3 region is CASSPPQGGAEQYF. The CDR3 DNA sequence: TGTGCCAGCAGCCCACCTCAGGGAGGGGCCGAGCAGTACTTC. The rearrangement links TRBV7-9 to TRBJ2-7, with 7 bases that match TRBD2. CDR1 is SEHNR, CDR2 FQNEAQ, per germline (reference sequence). This CDR3 has 14 amino acids. V was clipped by 5 bases and J by 6 bases; unmatched bases: 10.

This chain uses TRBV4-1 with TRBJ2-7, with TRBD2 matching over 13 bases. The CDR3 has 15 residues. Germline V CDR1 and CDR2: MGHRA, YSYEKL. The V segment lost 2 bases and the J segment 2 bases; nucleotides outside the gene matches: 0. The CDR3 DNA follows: TGCGCCAGCAGCCAAACTAGCGGGAGGGCCTACGAGCAGTACTTC. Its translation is CASSQTSGRAYEQYF.

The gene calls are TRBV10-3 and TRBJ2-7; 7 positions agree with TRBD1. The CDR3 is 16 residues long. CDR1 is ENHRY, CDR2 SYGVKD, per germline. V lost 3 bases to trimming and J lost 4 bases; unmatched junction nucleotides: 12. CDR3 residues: CAISEGQAEPPYEQYF. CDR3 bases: TGTGCCATCAGTGAAGGACAGGCCGAACCGCCTTACGAGCAGTACTTC.

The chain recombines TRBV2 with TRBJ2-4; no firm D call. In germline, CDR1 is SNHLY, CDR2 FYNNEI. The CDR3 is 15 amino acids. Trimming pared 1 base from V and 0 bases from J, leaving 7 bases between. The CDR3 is CASSEEGLAKNIQYF. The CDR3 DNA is TGTGCCAGCAGTGAAGAAGGATTAGCCAAAAACATTCAGTACTTC.

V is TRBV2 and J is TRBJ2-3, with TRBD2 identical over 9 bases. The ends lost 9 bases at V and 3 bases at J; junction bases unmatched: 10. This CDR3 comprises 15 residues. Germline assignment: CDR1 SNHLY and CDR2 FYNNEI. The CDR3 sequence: CASPTGLAGTDTQYF. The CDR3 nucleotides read TGTGCCAGTCCCACGGGGCTAGCGGGGACAGATACGCAGTATTTT.

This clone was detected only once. Written as DNA, the CDR3 is TGTGCCAGCAGCTTAGGGGACAGTCCCTACTACGAGCAGTACTTC. Its translation: CASSLGDSPYYEQYF. This chain connects TRBV7-8 to TRBJ2-7; 7 bases line up with TRBD1. Looked up from germline, CDR1 is SGHVS and CDR2 is FQNEAQ. V lost 1 base and J lost 3; bases outside the gene matches: 6. This CDR3 region has 15 residues. Filled out from reference TRBV7-8 and TRBJ2-7, the complete variable domain reads GAGVSQSPRYKVAKRGQDVALRCDPISGHVSLFWYQQALGQGPEFLTYFQNEAQLDKSGLPSDRFFAERPEGSVSTLKIQRTQQEDSAVYLCASSLGDSPYYEQYFGPGTRLTVT.

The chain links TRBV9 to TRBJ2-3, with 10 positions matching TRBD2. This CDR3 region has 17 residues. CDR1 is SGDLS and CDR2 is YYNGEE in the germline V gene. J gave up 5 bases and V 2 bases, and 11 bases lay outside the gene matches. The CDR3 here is CASSVLASGSVQDTQYF. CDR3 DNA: TGTGCCAGCAGCGTCTTGGCTAGCGGGAGTGTACAAGATACGCAGTATTTT.

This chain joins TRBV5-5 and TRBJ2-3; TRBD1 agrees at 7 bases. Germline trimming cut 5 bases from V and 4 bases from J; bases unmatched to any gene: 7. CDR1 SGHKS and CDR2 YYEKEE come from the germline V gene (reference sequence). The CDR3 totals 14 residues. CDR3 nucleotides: TGTGCCAGCAGACTAGTTACAGGGGCAGATACGCAGTATTTT. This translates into CASRLVTGADTQYF.

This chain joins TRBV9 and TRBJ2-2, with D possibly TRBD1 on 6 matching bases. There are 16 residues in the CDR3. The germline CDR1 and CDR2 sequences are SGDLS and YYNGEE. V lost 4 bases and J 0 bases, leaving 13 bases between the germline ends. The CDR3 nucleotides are TGTGCCAGCAGCCTCACCGGGACATCGAACACCGGGGAGCTGTTTTTT. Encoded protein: CASSLTGTSNTGELFF.

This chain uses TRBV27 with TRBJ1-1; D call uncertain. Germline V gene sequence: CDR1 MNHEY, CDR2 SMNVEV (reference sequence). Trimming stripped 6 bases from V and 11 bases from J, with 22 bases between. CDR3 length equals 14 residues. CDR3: CASSPPEGKGRAFF. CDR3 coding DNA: TGTGCCAGCAGCCCCCCGGAGGGAAAGGGTCGGGCTTTCTTT.

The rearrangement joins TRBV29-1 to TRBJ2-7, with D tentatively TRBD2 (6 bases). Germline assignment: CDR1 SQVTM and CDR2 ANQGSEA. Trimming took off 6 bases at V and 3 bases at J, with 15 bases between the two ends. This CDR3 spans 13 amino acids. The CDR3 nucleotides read TGCAGCGTCGGCCCCGCGGGAAGCTACGAGCAGTACTTC. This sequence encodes CSVGPAGSYEQYF.

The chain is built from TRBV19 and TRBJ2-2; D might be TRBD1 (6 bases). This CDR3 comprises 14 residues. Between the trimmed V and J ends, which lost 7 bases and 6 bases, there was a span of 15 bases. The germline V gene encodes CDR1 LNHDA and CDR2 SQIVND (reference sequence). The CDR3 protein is CASTIPEGAGELFF. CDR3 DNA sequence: TGTGCCAGTACCATACCTGAGGGGGCCGGGGAGCTGTTTTTT. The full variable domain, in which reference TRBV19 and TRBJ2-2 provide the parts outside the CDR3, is DGGITQSPKYLFRKEGQNVTLSCEQNLNHDAMYWYRQDPGQGLRLIYYSQIVNDFQKGDIAEGYSVSREKKESFPLTVTSAQKNPTAFYLCASTIPEGAGELFFGEGSRLTVL.

Written as DNA, the CDR3 is TGCAGCGTCGTGTTCACTACTGAAGCTTTCTTT. Translated, it gives CSVVFTTEAFF. V and J are TRBV29-1 and TRBJ1-1; D is undetermined. Trimming pared 6 bases from V and 5 bases from J, leaving 10 bases between. This CDR3 comprises 11 residues. The V gene's germline CDR1 is SQVTM and CDR2 ANQGSEA. Filled out from reference TRBV29-1 and TRBJ1-1, the complete variable domain reads SAVISQKPSRDICQRGTSLTIQCQVDSQVTMMFWYRQQPGQSLTLIATANQGSEATYESGFVIDKFPISRPNLTFSTLTVSNMSPEDSSIYLCSVVFTTEAFFGQGTRLTVV.

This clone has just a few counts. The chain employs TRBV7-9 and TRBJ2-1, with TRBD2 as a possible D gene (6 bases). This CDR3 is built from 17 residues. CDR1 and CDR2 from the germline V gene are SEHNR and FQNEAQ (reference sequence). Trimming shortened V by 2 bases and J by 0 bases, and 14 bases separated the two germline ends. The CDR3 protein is CASSLLVTSSSYNEQFF. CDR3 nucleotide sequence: TGTGCCAGCAGCTTATTAGTTACTAGCTCCTCCTACAATGAGCAGTTCTTC.

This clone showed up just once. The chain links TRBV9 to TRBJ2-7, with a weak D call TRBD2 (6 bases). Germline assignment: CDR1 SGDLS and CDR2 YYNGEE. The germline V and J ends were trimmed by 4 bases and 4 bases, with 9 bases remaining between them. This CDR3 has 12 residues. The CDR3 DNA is TGTGCCAGCAGCCCGGGAGAATACGAGCAGTACTTC. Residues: CASSPGEYEQYF.

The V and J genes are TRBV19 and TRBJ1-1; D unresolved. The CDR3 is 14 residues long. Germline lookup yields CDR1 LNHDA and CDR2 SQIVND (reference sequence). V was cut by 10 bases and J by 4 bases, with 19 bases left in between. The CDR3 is CATLDASQFTEAFF. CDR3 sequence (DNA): TGTGCCACCTTGGACGCCAGCCAATTCACTGAAGCTTTCTTT.

The CDR3: CASSPLGRGLSYEQYF. In nucleotides, the CDR3 is TGTGCCAGCTCACCACTGGGCAGGGGACTTTCCTACGAGCAGTACTTC. V and J are TRBV18 and TRBJ2-7, with D possibly called TRBD1 or TRBD2 (6 bases each). Germline V gene lookup returns CDR1 KGHSH and CDR2 LQKENI. V lost 1 base and J lost 1, with 14 bases in between. The length of the CDR3 is 16 residues.

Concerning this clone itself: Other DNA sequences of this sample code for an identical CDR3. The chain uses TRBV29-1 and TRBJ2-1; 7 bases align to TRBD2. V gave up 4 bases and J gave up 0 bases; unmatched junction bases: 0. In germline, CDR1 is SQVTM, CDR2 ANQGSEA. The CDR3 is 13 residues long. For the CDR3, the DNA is TGCAGCGTTGCGGGGGGCTCCTACAATGAGCAGTTCTTC. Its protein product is CSVAGGSYNEQFF.

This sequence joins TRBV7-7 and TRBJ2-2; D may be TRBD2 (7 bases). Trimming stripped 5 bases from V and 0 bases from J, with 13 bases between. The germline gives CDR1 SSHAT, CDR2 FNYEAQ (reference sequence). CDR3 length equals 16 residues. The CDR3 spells CASSPGEGANTGELFF. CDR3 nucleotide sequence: TGTGCCAGCAGCCCTGGGGAGGGGGCGAACACCGGGGAGCTGTTTTTT.

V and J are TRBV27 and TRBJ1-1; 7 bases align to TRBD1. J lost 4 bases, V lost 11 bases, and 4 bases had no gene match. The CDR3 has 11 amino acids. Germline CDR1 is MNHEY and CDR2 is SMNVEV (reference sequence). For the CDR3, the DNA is TGTGCCGTCAGGGGGGCCACTGAAGCTTTCTTT. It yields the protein CAVRGATEAFF.

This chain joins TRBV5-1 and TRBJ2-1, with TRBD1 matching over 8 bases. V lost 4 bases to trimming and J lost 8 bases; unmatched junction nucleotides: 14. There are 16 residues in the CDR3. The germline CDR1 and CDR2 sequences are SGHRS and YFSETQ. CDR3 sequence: CASSPKQGALRDEQFF. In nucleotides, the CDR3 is TGCGCCAGCAGCCCTAAGCAGGGGGCGCTCCGGGATGAGCAGTTCTTC.

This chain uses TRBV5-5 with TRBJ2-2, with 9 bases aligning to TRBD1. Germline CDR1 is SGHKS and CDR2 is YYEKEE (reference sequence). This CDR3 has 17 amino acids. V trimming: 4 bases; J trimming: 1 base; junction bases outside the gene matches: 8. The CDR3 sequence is CASSHLPGQGNTGELFF. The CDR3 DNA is TGTGCCAGCAGCCACCTTCCGGGACAGGGGAACACCGGGGAGCTGTTTTTT.

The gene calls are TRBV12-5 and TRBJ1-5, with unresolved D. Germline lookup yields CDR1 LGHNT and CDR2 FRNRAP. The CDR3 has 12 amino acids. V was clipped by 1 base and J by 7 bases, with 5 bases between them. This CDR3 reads CASGLEGQPQHF. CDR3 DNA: TGTGCTAGTGGTTTGGAGGGACAGCCCCAGCATTTT.